This T cell receptor (beta chain) came from a study of vaccination and CD4 T cells after COVID-19. Study context: Four females and six males made up the convalescents, two of whom were Hispanic. Overlapping spike pools from SARS-CoV-2 and HCoV-NL63, HCoV-OC43 and HCoV-229E served as culture stimuli. As a positive control, some control cultures were given a CEFX pool, while others were given an HIV-1 Nef pool or no peptide.

Sequence data for DNA of cultured CD4+ T cells were generated by the Oncomine TCR Beta short-read assay. TCRdb independently ran MiXCR on the PCR reads; one entry per CDR3 protein. The table includes tens of thousands of distinct CDR3 sequences, about 39% detected once. The treatment denotes: roughly 11-day PBMC culture with coronavirus spike peptide pools or control peptides (ViraFEST assay). The CDR3 consists of 16 residues. In germline, CDR1 is LNHDA, CDR2 SQIVND (reference sequence). V lost 1 base, J lost 2 bases, and 14 bases lay in between. Of note for this clonotype: Its antigen remains unidentified.

Broader study findings: Spike mono-reactivity was found in 304 of 307 vaccine-specific clones from convalescent patients.

This receptor was taken from a human donor who had recovered from COVID-19. This chain joins TRBV19 and TRBJ2-5; D is tentatively TRBD1 or TRBD2 (5 bases each). The specimen was CD4+ T cells from blood, cultured in vitro. The CDR3 spells CASSIARQRGQETQYF. Here the CDR3 DNA reads TGTGCCAGTAGTATAGCTCGGCAGAGGGGACAAGAGACCCAGTACTTC.